Below are 13 T cell receptor beta chains sequenced from a single sample in a study of CD8+ T cells in alopecia areata. In each case, RNA was isolated and then reverse transcribed into cDNA as the sequencing template. Method: immunoSEQ multiplex PCR; TCRdb's copy keeps in-frame clones and lacks some. The sample consists of around 35,000 clones, 45% to 60% of them appearing once. Material: NKG2D-high CD8+ T cells sorted from blood. The receptors here all came from a human donor with alopecia areata.

V usage is TRBV7-8 and J usage is TRBJ1-3; D ambiguous. V dropped 8 bases and J dropped 4 bases, with 9 bases sitting between them. CDR3 length: 12 amino acids. Germline V CDR1 and CDR2: SGHVS, FQNEAQ. For the CDR3, the DNA is TGTGCCAGCGCGGCAGGCGGAAACACCATATATTTT. Protein product: CASAAGGNTIYF.

V usage is TRBV29-1 and J usage is TRBJ2-3; TRBD1 is a possible D gene (6 bases). Germline values: CDR1 SQVTM, CDR2 ANQGSEA. The V end was cut by 4 bases, the J end by 4 bases, with 21 bases between. The CDR3 is made up of 16 amino acids. The CDR3 here is CSVVIPGHLSADTQYF. The CDR3 DNA is TGCAGCGTTGTTATTCCGGGACATTTGAGCGCAGATACGCAGTATTTT.

In its sample, this clone was seen a few times. The chain is built from TRBV4-3 and TRBJ1-3, with D tentatively TRBD1 (5 bases). Germline CDR1 and CDR2: LGHNA and YSLEER. V dropped 3 bases and J dropped 1 base, with 13 bases sitting between them. The CDR3 spans 16 residues. In DNA, the CDR3 is TGCGCCAGCAGCCAGATCGCATCAGGGTCTGGAAACACCATATATTTT. It encodes CASSQIASGSGNTIYF.

The chain is built from TRBV27 and TRBJ2-7; 7 nucleotides align to TRBD2. Germline V gene data show CDR1 as MNHEY and CDR2 as SMNVEV (reference sequence). Trimming at V came to 6 bases and at J to 4 bases, leaving 9 bases not matched to a gene. This CDR3 is built from 14 residues. The CDR3 coding sequence is TGTGCCAGCAGCCTAACTAGCGCGCCATACGAGCAGTACTTC. Encoded protein: CASSLTSAPYEQYF.

This clone turned up a few times. The V gene is TRBV29-1, the J gene TRBJ2-1; 8 bases map to TRBD1. CDR1 and CDR2 (germline): SQVTM, ANQGSEA. This CDR3 region has 12 residues. V was clipped by 5 bases and J by 7 bases; unmatched bases: 4. The CDR3 protein is CSVIRQGNEQFF. The CDR3 DNA sequence: TGCAGCGTTATCCGACAGGGGAATGAGCAGTTCTTC.

This clone has more than one count but fewer than ten. V and J are TRBV7-9 and TRBJ2-3, with 8 bases identical to TRBD1. There are 15 residues in the CDR3. The V gene end was trimmed by 8 bases and the J gene end by 2 bases; junction bases not matched to a gene: 9. Looked up from germline, CDR1 is SEHNR and CDR2 is FQNEAQ (reference sequence). The CDR3 spells CASGSRQGITDTQYF. CDR3 sequence (DNA): TGTGCCAGCGGGTCGAGACAGGGGATCACAGATACGCAGTATTTT.

The chain combines TRBV28 with TRBJ2-1; a weak D match, TRBD2 (6 bases). The CDR3 runs to 14 residues. Trimming shortened V by 4 bases and J by 8 bases, and 15 bases separated the two germline ends. Germline CDR1 MDHEN, CDR2 SYDVKM. The CDR3 is CASSYSSGVDEQFF. CDR3 sequence (DNA): TGTGCCAGCAGTTACTCTTCGGGGGTCGATGAGCAGTTCTTC.

The rearrangement links TRBV10-2 to TRBJ1-1, with a weak D call TRBD1 (5 bases). Germline V CDR1 and CDR2: WSHSY, SAAADI. The CDR3 runs to 12 residues. Between the trimmed V and J ends, which lost 11 bases and 4 bases, there was a span of 14 bases. In DNA, the CDR3 is TGCGCCGCAGGGCCAAGGGGCACTGAAGCTTTCTTT. It translates to CAAGPRGTEAFF.

This clone turned up a few times. V is TRBV29-1 and J is TRBJ1-1; no clear D. Between the trimmed V and J ends, which lost 5 bases and 0 bases, there was a span of 4 bases. There are 11 residues in the CDR3. The germline V gene has CDR1 SQVTM and CDR2 ANQGSEA. In nucleotides, the CDR3 is TGCAGCGTTCGAATGAACACTGAAGCTTTCTTT. Protein: CSVRMNTEAFF.

This clone was found a few times. The rearrangement uses TRBV11-3 and TRBJ2-3; D possibly corresponds to TRBD2 (5 bases). Germline V lookup: CDR1 SGHNT, CDR2 YENEEA. The length of the CDR3 is 14 residues. The V gene lost 0 bases and the J gene lost 7 bases, with 11 bases spanning the gap. CDR3 residues: CASSLELAANTQYF. Written as DNA, the CDR3 is TGTGCCAGCAGCTTAGAGCTAGCTGCAAATACGCAGTATTTT.

The V gene is TRBV4-2, the J gene TRBJ2-1; weak D call: TRBD2 (5 bases). The length of the CDR3 is 16 residues. Trimming stripped 0 bases from V and 6 bases from J, with 15 bases between. Germline-derived CDR1 and CDR2 are LGHNA and YNFKEQ. This chain's CDR3 is CASSQDTRGLLNEQFF. DNA of the CDR3: TGTGCCAGCAGCCAAGATACTCGCGGACTGCTCAATGAGCAGTTCTTC.

V and J are TRBV27 and TRBJ1-2, with D hard to call. Deletions cut 5 bases from V and 7 bases from J, with 20 bases between. This CDR3 spans 15 amino acids. Per the germline V gene, CDR1 is MNHEY and CDR2 is SMNVEV (reference sequence). The DNA of the CDR3 is TGTGCCAGCAGTCCCACGTACGGGGAGGAGGGTGGCTACACCTTC. Residues: CASSPTYGEEGGYTF.

This clone is classed as medium-sized. The chain couples TRBV2 to TRBJ2-5; D unresolved. The CDR3 has 16 amino acids. Germline V CDR1 and CDR2: SNHLY, FYNNEI. V lost 2 bases to trimming and J lost 0 bases, with 13 bases between them. The CDR3 is CASSELGFLNQETQYF. The CDR3 region has the DNA TGTGCCAGCAGTGAACTGGGGTTCTTAAACCAAGAGACCCAGTACTTC. Looking up the rest from reference TRBV2 and TRBJ2-5 gives the full variable domain: EPEVTQTPSHQVTQMGQEVILRCVPISNHLYFYWYRQILGQKVEFLVSFYNNEISEKSEIFDDQFSVERPDGSNFTLKIRSTKLEDSAMYFCASSELGFLNQETQYFGPGTRLLVL.